This passage covers 4 T cell receptor beta chains from one sample sequenced in a study of T cells and copy number aberrations in small-cell lung cancer. Assay: immunoSEQ multiplex PCR; the TCRdb copy retains only in-frame clones and omits some. In the table there are about 9,600 clones, 75% to 80% of which are singletons. The source material was normal tissue next to the tumor. The receptor set was obtained from a man between 60 and 75 years old with small cell lung cancer.

The chain joins TRBV5-1 to TRBJ2-3, with a weak D call TRBD2 (6 bases). V was trimmed by 2 bases and J by 2 bases, leaving 9 bases between them. The CDR3 contains 14 residues. Germline V gene data show CDR1 as SGHRS and CDR2 as YFSETQ. The CDR3 here is CASSFLAHTDTQYF. The CDR3 DNA reads as TGCGCCAGCAGCTTTCTAGCGCACACAGATACGCAGTATTTT.

The chain recombines TRBV15 with TRBJ2-3, with D maybe TRBD2 (6 bases). CDR1 is LNHNV and CDR2 is YYDKDF in the germline V gene (reference sequence). Trimming left V 0 bases short and J 1 base short, with 11 bases between. The CDR3 is made up of 16 amino acids. CDR3 region: CATSRDVAAGTDTQYF. The DNA of the CDR3 is TGTGCCACCAGCAGAGATGTAGCGGCAGGCACAGATACGCAGTATTTT.

The gene calls are TRBV2 and TRBJ1-2; 7 bases are shared with TRBD1. The CDR3 runs to 13 residues. The germline CDR1 and CDR2 sequences are SNHLY and FYNNEI. The ends lost 3 bases at V and 8 bases at J; junction bases unmatched: 6. Here the CDR3 DNA reads TGTGCCAGCAGTGAGAACAGGGGTAGGGGCTACACCTTC. Protein: CASSENRGRGYTF.

This rearrangement joins TRBV5-1 to TRBJ2-7; 7 bases are shared with TRBD2. The ends lost 6 bases at V and 7 bases at J; junction bases unmatched: 4. This CDR3 contains 11 residues. Germline lookup yields CDR1 SGHRS and CDR2 YFSETQ. CDR3: CASTGGIEQYF. CDR3 in DNA: TGCGCCAGCACCGGGGGGATTGAGCAGTACTTC. The full variable domain, in which reference TRBV5-1 and TRBJ2-7 provide the parts outside the CDR3, is KAGVTQTPRYLIKTRGQQVTLSCSPISGHRSVSWYQQTPGQGLQFLFEYFSETQRNKGNFPGRFSGRQFSNSRSEMNVSTLELGDSALYLCASTGGIEQYFGPGTRLTVT.